This T cell receptor (beta chain) was sequenced for a study of blood T cell repertoires in COVID-19. Looking at the study overall: Material from acute and convalescent COVID-19 was sourced from the United States, Italy and Spain.

How the authors handled the data: Counts of nucleated cells, estimated from reference gene primer amplification, were obtained. Profiled with immunoSEQ multiplex PCR; TCRdb holds only in-frame clones, not every one. V and J calls and clone size are copied from that table; D and trimming were computed from the DNA. This sample has some 350,000 clones; about 89% occur once, and the top ten carry about 5.4%. Enrollees, about 18 to 89 years old, lived in about two dozen US areas. Participant-given clinical history determined each cohort assignment. The CDR3 is 13 residues long. V shed 5 bases and J shed 4 bases, with 8 bases lying between them.

The sequenced material came from PBMCs or T cells enriched from blood (not recorded which). This clonotype was sampled from a woman aged 25-40 years who had recovered from COVID-19. The J gene is TRBJ2-2, the V gene TRBV12-3 or TRBV12-4, with D possibly matching TRBD1 (5 bases). The CDR3 DNA sequence: TGTGCCAGCAGTCTCAGGGCCACCGGGGAGCTGTTTTTT. Translating it yields CASSLRATGELFF.